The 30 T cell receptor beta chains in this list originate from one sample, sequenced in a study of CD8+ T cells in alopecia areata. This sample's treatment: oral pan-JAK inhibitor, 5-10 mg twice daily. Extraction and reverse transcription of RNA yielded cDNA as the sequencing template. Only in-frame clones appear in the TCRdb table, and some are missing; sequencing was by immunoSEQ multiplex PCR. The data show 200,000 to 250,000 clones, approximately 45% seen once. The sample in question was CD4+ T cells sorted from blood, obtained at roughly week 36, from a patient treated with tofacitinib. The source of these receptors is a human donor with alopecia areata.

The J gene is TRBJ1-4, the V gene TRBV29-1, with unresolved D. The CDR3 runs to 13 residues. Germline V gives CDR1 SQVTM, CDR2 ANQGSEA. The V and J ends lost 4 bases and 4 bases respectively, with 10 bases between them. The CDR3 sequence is CSVGWRSNEKLFF. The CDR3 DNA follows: TGCAGCGTTGGGTGGCGTAGTAATGAAAAACTGTTTTTT.

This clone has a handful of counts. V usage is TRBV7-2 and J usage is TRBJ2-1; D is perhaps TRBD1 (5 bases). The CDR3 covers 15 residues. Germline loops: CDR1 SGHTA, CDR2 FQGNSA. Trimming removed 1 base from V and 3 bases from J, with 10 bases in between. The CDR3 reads CASSLGARGYNEQFF. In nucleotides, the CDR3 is TGTGCCAGCAGCTTAGGCGCTAGGGGCTACAATGAGCAGTTCTTC. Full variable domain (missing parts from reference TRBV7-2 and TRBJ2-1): GAGVSQSPSNKVTEKGKDVELRCDPISGHTALYWYRQSLGQGLEFLIYFQGNSAPDKSGLPSDRFSAERTGGSVSTLTIQRTQQEDSAVYLCASSLGARGYNEQFFGPGTRLTVL.

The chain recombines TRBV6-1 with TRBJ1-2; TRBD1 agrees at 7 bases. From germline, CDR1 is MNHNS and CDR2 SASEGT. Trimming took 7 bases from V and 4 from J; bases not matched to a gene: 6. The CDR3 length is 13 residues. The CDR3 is CASKRQGVYGYTF. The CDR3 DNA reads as TGTGCCAGCAAAAGACAGGGTGTCTATGGCTACACCTTC.

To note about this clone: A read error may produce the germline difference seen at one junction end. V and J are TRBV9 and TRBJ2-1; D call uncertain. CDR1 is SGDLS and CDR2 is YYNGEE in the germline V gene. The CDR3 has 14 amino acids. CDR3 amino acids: CASSVGRPMDEQLF. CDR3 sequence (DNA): TGTGCCAGCAGCGTTGGCCGCCCGATGGATGAGCAGCTCTTC.

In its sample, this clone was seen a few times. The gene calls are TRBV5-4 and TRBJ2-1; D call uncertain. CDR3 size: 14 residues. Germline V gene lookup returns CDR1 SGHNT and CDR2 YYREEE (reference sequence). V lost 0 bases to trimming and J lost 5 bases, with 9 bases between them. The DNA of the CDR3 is TGTGCCAGCAGCTTGGCCGTTTCCGACAATGAGCAGTTCTTC. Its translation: CASSLAVSDNEQFF.

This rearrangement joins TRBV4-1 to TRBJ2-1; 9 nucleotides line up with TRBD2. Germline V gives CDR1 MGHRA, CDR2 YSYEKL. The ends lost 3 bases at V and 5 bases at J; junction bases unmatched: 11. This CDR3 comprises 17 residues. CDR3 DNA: TGCGCCAGCAGCCAGGGTCCTGGACTAGCGAACGACAATGAGCAGTTCTTC. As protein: CASSQGPGLANDNEQFF.

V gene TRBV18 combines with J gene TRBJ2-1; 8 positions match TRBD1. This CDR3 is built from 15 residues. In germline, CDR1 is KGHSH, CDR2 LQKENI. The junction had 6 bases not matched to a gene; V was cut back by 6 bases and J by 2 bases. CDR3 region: CASSRGQVAYNEQFF. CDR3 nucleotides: TGTGCCAGCTCCCGGGGACAGGTTGCCTACAATGAGCAGTTCTTC.

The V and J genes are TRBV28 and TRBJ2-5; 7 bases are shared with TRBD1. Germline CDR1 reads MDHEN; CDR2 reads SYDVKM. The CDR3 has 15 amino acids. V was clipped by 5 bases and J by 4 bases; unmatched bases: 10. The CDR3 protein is CASSPSRGTPETQYF. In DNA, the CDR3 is TGTGCCAGCAGTCCATCCAGGGGGACCCCAGAGACCCAGTACTTC.

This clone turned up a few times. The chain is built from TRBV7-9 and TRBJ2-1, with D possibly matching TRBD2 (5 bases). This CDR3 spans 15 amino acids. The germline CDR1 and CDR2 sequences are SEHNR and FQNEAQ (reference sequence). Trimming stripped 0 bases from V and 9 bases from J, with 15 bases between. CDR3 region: CASSLASGGPIEQFF. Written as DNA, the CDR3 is TGTGCCAGCAGCTTAGCGAGCGGCGGGCCTATTGAGCAGTTCTTC.

The CDR3, as DNA: TGCAGTGCGGCTCAGGAAGATACGCAGTATTTT. Amino acids: CSAAQEDTQYF. The gene calls are TRBV20-1 and TRBJ2-3, with D unresolved. V was cut by 6 bases and J by 5 bases, with 9 bases left in between. The CDR3 is 11 residues long. CDR1 and CDR2 from the germline V gene are DFQATT and SNEGSKA (reference sequence).

CDR3 nucleotides: TGTGCCTGGGACGGGACTAGTGACACAGATACGCAGTATTTT. It is translated as CAWDGTSDTDTQYF. The gene calls are TRBV30 and TRBJ2-3; 8 nucleotides match TRBD2. J was trimmed by 2 bases and V by 5 bases; bases with no gene match: 6. Germline-derived CDR1 and CDR2 are GTSNPN and SVGIG (reference sequence). The CDR3 is 14 amino acids.

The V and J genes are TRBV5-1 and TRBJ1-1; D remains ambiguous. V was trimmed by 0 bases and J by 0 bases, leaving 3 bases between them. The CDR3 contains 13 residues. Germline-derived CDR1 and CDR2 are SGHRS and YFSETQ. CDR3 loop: CASSLAVNTEAFF. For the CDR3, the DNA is TGCGCCAGCAGCTTGGCGGTGAACACTGAAGCTTTCTTT. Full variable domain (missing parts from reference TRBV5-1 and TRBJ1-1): KAGVTQTPRYLIKTRGQQVTLSCSPISGHRSVSWYQQTPGQGLQFLFEYFSETQRNKGNFPGRFSGRQFSNSRSEMNVSTLELGDSALYLCASSLAVNTEAFFGQGTRLTVV.

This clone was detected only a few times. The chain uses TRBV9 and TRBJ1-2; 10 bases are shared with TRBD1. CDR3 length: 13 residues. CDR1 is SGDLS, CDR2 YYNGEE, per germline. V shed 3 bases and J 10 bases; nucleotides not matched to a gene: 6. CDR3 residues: CASSDGTGAHYTF. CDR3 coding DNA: TGTGCCAGCAGCGATGGGACAGGGGCACACTACACCTTC.

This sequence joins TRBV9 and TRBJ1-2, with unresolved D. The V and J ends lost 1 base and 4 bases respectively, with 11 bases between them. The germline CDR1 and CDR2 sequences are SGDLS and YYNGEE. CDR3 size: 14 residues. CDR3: CASSVSPGGYGYTF. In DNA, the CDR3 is TGTGCCAGCAGCGTATCCCCGGGTGGCTATGGCTACACCTTC.

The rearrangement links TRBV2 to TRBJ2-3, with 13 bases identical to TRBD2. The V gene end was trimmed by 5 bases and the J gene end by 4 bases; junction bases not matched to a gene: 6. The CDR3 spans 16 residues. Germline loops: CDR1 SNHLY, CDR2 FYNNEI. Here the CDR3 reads CASSPWTSGRADTQYF. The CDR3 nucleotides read TGTGCCAGCAGTCCCTGGACTAGCGGGAGAGCAGATACGCAGTATTTT. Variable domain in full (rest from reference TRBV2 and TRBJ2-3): EPEVTQTPSHQVTQMGQEVILRCVPISNHLYFYWYRQILGQKVEFLVSFYNNEISEKSEIFDDQFSVERPDGSNFTLKIRSTKLEDSAMYFCASSPWTSGRADTQYFGPGTRLTVL.

Here the CDR3 reads CASSLLGTGSYEQYF. The DNA for the CDR3 is TGTGCCAGCAGCTTACTTGGGACTGGGTCCTACGAGCAGTACTTC. The chain carries TRBV7-8 and TRBJ2-7; D may be TRBD2 (6 bases). From germline, CDR1 is SGHVS and CDR2 FQNEAQ. The CDR3 consists of 15 residues. Deletions cut 2 bases from V and 1 base from J, with 12 bases between.

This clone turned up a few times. The CDR3 loop reads CASSLISRPNTGELFF. In DNA, the CDR3 is TGTGCCAGCAGCTTAATTTCGCGGCCGAACACCGGGGAGCTGTTTTTT. This chain uses TRBV7-2 with TRBJ2-2; no firm D call. Trimming removed 2 bases at V and 0 bases at J, with 10 bases between. CDR3 length: 16 amino acids. The germline V gene encodes CDR1 SGHTA and CDR2 FQGNSA.

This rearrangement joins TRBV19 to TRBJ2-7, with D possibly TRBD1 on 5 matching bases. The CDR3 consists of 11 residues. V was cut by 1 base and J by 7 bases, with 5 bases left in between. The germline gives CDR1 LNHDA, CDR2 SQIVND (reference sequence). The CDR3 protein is CASSIAGEQYF. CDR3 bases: TGTGCCAGTAGTATAGCAGGGGAGCAGTACTTC. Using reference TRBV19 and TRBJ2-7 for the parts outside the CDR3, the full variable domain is DGGITQSPKYLFRKEGQNVTLSCEQNLNHDAMYWYRQDPGQGLRLIYYSQIVNDFQKGDIAEGYSVSREKKESFPLTVTSAQKNPTAFYLCASSIAGEQYFGPGTRLTVT.

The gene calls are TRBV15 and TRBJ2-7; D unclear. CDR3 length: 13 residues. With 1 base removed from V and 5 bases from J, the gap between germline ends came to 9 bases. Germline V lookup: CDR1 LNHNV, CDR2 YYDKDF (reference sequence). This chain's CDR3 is CATSRGVTDEQYF. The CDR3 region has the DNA TGTGCCACCAGCAGAGGAGTAACCGACGAGCAGTACTTC.

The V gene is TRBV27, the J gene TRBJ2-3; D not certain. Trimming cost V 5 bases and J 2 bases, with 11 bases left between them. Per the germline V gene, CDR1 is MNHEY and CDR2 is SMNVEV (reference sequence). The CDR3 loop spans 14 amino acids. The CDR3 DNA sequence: TGTGCCAGCAGTCCCCGGACCTTCACAGATACGCAGTATTTT. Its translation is CASSPRTFTDTQYF.

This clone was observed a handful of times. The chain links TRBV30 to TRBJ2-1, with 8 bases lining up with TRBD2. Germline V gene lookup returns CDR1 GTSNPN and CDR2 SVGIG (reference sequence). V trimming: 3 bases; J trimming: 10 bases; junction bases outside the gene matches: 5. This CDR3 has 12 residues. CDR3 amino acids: CAWRPSGSEQFF. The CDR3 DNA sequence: TGTGCCTGGAGACCAAGCGGGAGCGAGCAGTTCTTC.

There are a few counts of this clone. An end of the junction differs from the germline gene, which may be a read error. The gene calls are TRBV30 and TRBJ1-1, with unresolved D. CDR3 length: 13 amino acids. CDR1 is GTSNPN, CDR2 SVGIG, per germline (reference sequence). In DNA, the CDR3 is TGTGCCTGGGGTGTGGAGGAGAACACTGAAGCTTTCTTT. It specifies CAWGVEENTEAFF.

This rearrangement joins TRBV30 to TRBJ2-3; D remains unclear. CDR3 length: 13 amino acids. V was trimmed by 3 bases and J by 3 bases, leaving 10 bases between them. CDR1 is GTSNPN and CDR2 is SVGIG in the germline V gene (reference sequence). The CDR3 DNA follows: TGTGCCTGGAGAGCCTCCCTGACAGATACGCAGTATTTT. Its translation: CAWRASLTDTQYF.

The CDR3 DNA sequence: TGTGCCAGCAGCTCTCAGGGGGCGTTCTCCTACGAGCAGTACTTC. Its protein product is CASSSQGAFSYEQYF. This chain uses TRBV7-8 with TRBJ2-7, with 8 bases fitting TRBD1. Losses at the gene ends were 4 bases for V and 0 bases for J; bases not matched to a gene: 5. Germline assignment: CDR1 SGHVS and CDR2 FQNEAQ. CDR3 length equals 15 residues.

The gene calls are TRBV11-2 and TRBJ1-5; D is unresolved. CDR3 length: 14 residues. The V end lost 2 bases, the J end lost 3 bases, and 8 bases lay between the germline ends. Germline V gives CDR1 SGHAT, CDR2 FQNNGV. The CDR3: CASSLMDYNQPQHF. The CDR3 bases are TGTGCCAGCAGCTTAATGGACTACAATCAGCCCCAGCATTTT.

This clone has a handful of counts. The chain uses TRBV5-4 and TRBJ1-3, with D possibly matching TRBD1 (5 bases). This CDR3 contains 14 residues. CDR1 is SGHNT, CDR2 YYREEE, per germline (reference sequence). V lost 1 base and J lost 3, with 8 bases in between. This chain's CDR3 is CASSLPGGGNTIYF. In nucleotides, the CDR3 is TGTGCCAGCAGCTTGCCGGGGGGTGGAAACACCATATATTTT.

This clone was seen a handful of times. Here the CDR3 reads CSVEGTALSGANVLTF. In DNA, the CDR3 is TGCAGCGTTGAAGGGACAGCACTCTCTGGGGCCAACGTCCTGACTTTC. This rearrangement joins TRBV29-1 to TRBJ2-6; weak D call: TRBD1 (6 bases). The length of the CDR3 is 16 residues. Germline CDR1 SQVTM, CDR2 ANQGSEA. V shed 1 base and J shed 0 bases, with 10 bases lying between them.

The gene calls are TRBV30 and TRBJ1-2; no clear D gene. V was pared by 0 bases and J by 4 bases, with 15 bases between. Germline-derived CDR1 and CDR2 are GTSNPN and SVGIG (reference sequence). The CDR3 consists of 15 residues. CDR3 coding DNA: TGTGCCTGGAGTGTACAGAGATCTTCGGGCTATGGCTACACCTTC. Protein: CAWSVQRSSGYGYTF.

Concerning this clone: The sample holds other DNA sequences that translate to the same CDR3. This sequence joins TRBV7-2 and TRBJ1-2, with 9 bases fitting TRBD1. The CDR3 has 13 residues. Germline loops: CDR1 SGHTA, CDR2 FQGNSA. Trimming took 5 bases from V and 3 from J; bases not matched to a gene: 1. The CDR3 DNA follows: TGTGCCAGCAGCCGGGACAGGGACTATGGCTACACCTTC. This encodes CASSRDRDYGYTF.

CDR3 sequence (DNA): TGTGCCACCAGCAGGGTCGACTACCCCGGAGCTTTCTTT. Translated: CATSRVDYPGAFF. The chain employs TRBV15 and TRBJ1-1, with no clear D. The CDR3 totals 13 residues. CDR1 and CDR2 from the germline V gene are LNHNV and YYDKDF (reference sequence). V was trimmed by 3 bases and J by 10 bases, leaving 15 bases between them. The entire variable domain, with the rest obtained from reference TRBV15 and TRBJ1-1, is as follows: DAMVIQNPRYQVTQFGKPVTLSCSQTLNHNVMYWYQQKSSQAPKLLFHYYDKDFNNEADTPDNFQSRRPNTSFCFLDIRSPGLGDTAMYLCATSRVDYPGAFFGQGTRLTVV.